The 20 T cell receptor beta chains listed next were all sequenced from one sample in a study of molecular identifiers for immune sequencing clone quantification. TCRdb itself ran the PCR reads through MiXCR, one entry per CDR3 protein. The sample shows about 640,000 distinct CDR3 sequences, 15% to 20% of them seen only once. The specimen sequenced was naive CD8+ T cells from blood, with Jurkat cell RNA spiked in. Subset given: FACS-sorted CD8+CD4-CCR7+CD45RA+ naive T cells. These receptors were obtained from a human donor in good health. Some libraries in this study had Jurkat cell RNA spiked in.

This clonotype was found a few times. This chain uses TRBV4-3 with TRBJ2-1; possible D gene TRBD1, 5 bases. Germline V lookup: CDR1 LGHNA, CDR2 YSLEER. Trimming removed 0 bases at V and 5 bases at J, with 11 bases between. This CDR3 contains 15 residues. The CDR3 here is CASSQDSQGNNEQFF. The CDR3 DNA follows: TGCGCCAGCAGCCAAGATTCTCAGGGAAACAATGAGCAGTTCTTC.

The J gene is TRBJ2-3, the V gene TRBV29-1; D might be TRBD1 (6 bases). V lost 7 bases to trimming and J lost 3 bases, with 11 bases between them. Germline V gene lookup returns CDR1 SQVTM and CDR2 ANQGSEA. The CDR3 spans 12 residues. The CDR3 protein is CSERDITDTQYF. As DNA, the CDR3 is TGCAGCGAAAGGGACATAACAGATACGCAGTATTTT.

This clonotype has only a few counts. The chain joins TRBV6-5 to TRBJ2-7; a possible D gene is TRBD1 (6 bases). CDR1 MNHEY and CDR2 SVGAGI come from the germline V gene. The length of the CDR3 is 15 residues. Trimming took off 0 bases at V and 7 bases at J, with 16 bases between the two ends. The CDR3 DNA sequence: TGTGCCAGCAGTTACTCGGGGGACAAATGGGGGGAGCAGTACTTC. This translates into CASSYSGDKWGEQYF.

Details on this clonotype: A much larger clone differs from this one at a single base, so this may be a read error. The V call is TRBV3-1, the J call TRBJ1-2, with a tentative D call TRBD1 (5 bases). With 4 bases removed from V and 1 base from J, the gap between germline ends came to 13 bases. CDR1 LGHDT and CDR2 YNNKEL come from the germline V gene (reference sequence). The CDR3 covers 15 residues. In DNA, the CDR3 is TGTGCCAGCAGCCTACGCAGGGCCGATAACTATGGCTACACCTTC. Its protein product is CASSLRRADNYGYTF. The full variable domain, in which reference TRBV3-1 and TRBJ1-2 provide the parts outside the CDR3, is DTAVSQTPKYLVTQMGNDKSIKCEQNLGHDTMYWYKQDSKKFLKIMFSYNNKELIINETVPNRFSPKSPDKAHLNLHINSLELGDSAVYFCASSLRRADNYGYTFGSGTRLTVV.

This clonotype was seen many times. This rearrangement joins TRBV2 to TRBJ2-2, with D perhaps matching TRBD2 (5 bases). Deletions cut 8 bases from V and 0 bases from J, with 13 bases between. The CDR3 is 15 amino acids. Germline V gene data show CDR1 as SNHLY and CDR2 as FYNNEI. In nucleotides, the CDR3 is TGTGCCAGCCAGAATGGGAGATCGAACACCGGGGAGCTGTTTTTT. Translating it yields CASQNGRSNTGELFF.

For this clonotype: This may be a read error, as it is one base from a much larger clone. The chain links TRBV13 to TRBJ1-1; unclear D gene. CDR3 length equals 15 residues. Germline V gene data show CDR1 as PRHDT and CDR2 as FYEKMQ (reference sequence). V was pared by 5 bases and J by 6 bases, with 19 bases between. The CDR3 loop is CASSPSEDRSAEAFF. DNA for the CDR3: TGTGCCAGCAGCCCGTCGGAGGATCGGAGCGCTGAAGCTTTCTTT.

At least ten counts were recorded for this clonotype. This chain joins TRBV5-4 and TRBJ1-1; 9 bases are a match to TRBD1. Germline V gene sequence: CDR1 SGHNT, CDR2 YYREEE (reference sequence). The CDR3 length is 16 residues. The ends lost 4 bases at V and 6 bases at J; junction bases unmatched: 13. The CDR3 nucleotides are TGTGCCAGCAGCCCATTACAGGGGGCGATTATTTCTGAAGCTTTCTTT. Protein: CASSPLQGAIISEAFF.

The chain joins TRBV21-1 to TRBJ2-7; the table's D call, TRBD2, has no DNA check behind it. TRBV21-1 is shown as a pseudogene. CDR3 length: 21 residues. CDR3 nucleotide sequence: TGTGCCAGCAGCAAAGTTCACCCTCGACTAGCGGGAGTTCCTAGAATCTACGAGCAGTACTTC. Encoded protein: CASSKVHPRLAGVPRIYEQYF.

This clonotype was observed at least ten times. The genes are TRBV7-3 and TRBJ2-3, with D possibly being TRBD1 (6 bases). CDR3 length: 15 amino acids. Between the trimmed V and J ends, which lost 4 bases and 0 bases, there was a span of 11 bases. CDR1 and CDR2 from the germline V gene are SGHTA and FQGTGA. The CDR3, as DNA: TGTGCCAGCAGCTCAGGACAGTATAGCACAGATACGCAGTATTTT. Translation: CASSSGQYSTDTQYF. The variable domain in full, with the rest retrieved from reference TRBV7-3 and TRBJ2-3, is GAGVSQTPSNKVTEKGKYVELRCDPISGHTALYWYRQSLGQGPEFLIYFQGTGAADDSGLPNDRFFAVRPEGSVSTLKIQRTERGDSAVYLCASSSGQYSTDTQYFGPGTRLTVL.

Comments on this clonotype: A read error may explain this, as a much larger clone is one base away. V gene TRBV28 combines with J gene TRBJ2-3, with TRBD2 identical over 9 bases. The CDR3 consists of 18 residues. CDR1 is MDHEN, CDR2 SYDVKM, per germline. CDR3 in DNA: TGTGCCAACAGTTTATGGGCATCGACTAGCGGAGCCACAGATACGCAGTATTTT. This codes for CANSLWASTSGATDTQYF.

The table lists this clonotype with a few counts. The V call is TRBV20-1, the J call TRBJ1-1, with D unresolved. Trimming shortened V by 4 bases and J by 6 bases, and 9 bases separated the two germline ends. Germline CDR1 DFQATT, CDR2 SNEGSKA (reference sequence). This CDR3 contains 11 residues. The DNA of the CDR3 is TGCAGTGCTACCCTCTCAGCTGAAGCTTTCTTT. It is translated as CSATLSAEAFF.

CDR3 nucleotides: TGCGCCAGCAGGCCCCCGGGACAGGCAAACTCTGGAAACACCATATATTTT. Protein sequence: CASRPPGQANSGNTIYF. The chain employs TRBV23-1 and TRBJ1-3; 8 nucleotides align to TRBD1. Being an ORF, TRBV23-1 has a function that is uncertain. J lost 0 bases, V lost 6 bases, and 10 bases had no gene match. The CDR3 is made up of 17 amino acids.

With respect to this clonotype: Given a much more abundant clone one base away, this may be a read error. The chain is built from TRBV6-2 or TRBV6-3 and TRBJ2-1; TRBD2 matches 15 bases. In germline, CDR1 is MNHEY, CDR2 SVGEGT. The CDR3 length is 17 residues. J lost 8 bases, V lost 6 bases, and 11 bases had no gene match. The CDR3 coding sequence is TGTGCCAGCAGCTACGAGGGACTAGCGGGAGGTAGGGATGAGCAGTTCTTC. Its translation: CASSYEGLAGGRDEQFF.

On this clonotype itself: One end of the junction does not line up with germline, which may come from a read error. The CDR3 DNA reads TGTGCCAGCAGCTCTCACCTTTTT. This translates into CASSSHLF. The rearrangement links TRBV2 to TRBJ2-3; D not resolved. The CDR3 is 8 amino acids. Germline assignment: CDR1 SNHLY and CDR2 FYNNEI.

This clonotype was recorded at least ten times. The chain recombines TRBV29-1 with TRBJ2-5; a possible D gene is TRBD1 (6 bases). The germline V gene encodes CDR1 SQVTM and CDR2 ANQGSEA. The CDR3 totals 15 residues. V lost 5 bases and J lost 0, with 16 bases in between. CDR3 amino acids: CSVTSGVGDQETQYF. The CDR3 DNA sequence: TGCAGCGTTACCTCAGGGGTGGGGGACCAAGAGACCCAGTACTTC.

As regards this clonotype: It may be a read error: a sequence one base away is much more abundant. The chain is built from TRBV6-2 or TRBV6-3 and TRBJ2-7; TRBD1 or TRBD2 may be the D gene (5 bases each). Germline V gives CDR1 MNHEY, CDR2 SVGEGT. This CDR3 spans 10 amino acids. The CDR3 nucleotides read TGTGTCAGCAGGGACGACGAGCAGTACTTC. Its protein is CVSRDDEQYF.

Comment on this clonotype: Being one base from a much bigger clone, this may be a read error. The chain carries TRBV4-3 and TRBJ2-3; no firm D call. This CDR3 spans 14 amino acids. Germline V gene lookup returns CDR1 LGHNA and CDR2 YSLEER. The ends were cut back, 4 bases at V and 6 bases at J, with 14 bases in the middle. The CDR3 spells CASSRIRAADTQYF. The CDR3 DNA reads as TGCGCCAGCAGCCGTATCCGGGCGGCGGATACGCAGTATTTT.

CDR3: CSARDPNEVLYNSPLHF. CDR3 nucleotide sequence: TGCAGTGCTAGAGACCCCAATGAGGTCCTATATAATTCACCCCTCCACTTT. The chain uses TRBV20-1 and TRBJ1-6, with unresolved D. Germline CDR1 is DFQATT and CDR2 is SNEGSKA (reference sequence). Trimming pared 0 bases from V and 4 bases from J, leaving 16 bases between. This CDR3 is 17 amino acids long.

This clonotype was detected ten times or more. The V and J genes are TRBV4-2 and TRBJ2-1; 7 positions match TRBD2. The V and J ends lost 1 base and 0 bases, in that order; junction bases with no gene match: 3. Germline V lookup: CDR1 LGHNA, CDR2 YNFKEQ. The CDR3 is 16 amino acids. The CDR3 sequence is CASSQGEGDSYNEQFF. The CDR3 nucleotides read TGTGCCAGCAGCCAAGGGGAGGGCGACTCCTACAATGAGCAGTTCTTC.

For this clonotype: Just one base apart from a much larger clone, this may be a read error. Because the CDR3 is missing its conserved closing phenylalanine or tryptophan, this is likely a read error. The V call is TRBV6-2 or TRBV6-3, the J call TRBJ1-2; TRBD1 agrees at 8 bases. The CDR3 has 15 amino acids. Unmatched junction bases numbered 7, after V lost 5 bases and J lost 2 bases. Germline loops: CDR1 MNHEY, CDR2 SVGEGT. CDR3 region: CASSQSRQGNYGYTS. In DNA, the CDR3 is TGTGCCAGCAGTCAAAGCCGACAGGGGAACTATGGCTACACCTCC.